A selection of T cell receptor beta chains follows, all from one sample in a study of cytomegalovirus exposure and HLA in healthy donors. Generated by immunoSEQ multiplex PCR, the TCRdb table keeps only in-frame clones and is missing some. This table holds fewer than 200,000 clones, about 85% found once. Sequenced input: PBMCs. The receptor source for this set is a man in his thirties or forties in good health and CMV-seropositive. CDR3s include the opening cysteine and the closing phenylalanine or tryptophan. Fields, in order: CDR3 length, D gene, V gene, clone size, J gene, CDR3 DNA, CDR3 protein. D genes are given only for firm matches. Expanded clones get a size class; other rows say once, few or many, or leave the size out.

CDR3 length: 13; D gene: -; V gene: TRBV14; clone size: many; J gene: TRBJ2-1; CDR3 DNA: TGTGCCAGCAGCGCGGGACTCTACAATGAGCAGTTCTTC; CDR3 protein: CASSAGLYNEQFF
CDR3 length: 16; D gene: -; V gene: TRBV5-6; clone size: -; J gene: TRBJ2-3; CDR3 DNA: TGTGCCAGCAGCTTGGGAGTTAGCCCTAGCACAGATACGCAGTATTTT; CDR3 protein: CASSLGVSPSTDTQYF
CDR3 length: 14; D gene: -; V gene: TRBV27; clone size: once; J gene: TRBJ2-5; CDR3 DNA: TGTGCCAGCAGGGAAAGAACTATCGGGGAGACCCAGTACTTC; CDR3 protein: CASRERTIGETQYF
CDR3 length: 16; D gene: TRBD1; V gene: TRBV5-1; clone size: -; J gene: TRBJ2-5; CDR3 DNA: TGCGCCAGCAGCCCCTACCGGGACAGGGGGGGAGAGACCCAGTACTTC; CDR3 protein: CASSPYRDRGGETQYF
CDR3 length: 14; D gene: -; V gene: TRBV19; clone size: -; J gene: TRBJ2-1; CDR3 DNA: TGTGCCAGTAGTGCGGGACAGTACCACAATGAGCAGTTCTTC; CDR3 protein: CASSAGQYHNEQFF
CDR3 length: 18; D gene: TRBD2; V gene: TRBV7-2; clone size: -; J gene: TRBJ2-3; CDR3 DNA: TGTGCCAGCAGCTTAGCGCGAGGGACTACCCCGAGCACAGATACGCAGTATTTT; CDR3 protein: CASSLARGTTPSTDTQYF
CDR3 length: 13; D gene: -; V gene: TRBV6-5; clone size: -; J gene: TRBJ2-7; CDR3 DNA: TGTGCCAGCGCCCCCGGGGAATTATACGAGCAGTACTTC; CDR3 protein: CASAPGELYEQYF
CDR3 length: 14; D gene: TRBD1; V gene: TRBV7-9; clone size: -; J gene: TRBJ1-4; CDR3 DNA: TGTGCCAGCAGCTTAGGACAGGGAATTGAAAAACTGTTTTTT; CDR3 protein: CASSLGQGIEKLFF
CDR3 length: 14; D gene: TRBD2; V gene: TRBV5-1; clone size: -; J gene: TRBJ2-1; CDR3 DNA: TGCGCCAGCAGCTTGACCGGGACTAACAATGAGCAGTTCTTC; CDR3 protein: CASSLTGTNNEQFF
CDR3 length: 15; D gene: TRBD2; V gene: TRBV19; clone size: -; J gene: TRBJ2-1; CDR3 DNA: TGTGCCAGTAGTATAACTAGCGGGAGTAGGAATGAGCAGTTCTTC; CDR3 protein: CASSITSGSRNEQFF
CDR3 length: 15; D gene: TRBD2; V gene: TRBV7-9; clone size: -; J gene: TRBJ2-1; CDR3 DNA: TGTGCCAGCAGGCAACTAGCGGGAACTTACAATGAGCAGTTCTTC; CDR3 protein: CASRQLAGTYNEQFF
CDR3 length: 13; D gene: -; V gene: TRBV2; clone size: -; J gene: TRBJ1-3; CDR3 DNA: TGTGCCAGCAGTGAATACTCTGGAAACACCATATATTTT; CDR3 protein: CASSEYSGNTIYF
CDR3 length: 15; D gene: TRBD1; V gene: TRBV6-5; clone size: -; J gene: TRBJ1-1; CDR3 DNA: TGTGCCAGCAGAGGACAGGGGGCAGGGGACACTGAAGCTTTCTTT; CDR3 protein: CASRGQGAGDTEAFF
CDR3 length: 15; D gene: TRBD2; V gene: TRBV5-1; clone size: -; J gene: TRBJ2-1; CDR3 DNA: TGCGCCAGCTCCTTTAGCGGGAGCTCCTACAATGAGCAGTTCTTC; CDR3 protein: CASSFSGSSYNEQFF
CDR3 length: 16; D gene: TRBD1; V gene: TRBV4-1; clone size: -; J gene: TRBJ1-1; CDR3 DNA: TGCGCCAGCAGCCAAGAGCAGGGGGCCGAGAGCACTGAAGCTTTCTTT; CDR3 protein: CASSQEQGAESTEAFF
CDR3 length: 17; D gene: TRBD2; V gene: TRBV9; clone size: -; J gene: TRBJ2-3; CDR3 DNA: TGTGCCAGCAGCGCAGGGAGGGGCGGGTCCGTCACAGATACGCAGTATTTT; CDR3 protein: CASSAGRGGSVTDTQYF
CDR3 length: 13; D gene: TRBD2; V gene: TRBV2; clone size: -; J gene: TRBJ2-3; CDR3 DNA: TGTGCCAGCATCAGCGGGAGTTCAGATACGCAGTATTTT; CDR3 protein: CASISGSSDTQYF
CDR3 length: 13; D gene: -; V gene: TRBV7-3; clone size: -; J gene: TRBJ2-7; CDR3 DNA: TGTGCCAGCAGCTTTGACAGAGATTACGAGCAGTACTTC; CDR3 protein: CASSFDRDYEQYF
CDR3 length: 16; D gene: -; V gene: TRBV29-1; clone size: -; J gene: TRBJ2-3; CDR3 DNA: TGCAGCGTTGAACCATACGGGGGATACGGCACAGATACGCAGTATTTT; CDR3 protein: CSVEPYGGYGTDTQYF
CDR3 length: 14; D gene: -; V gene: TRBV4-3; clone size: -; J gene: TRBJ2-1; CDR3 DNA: TGCGCCAGCAGCCAAGCGGGGTCCCTGAATGAGCAGTTCTTC; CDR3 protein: CASSQAGSLNEQFF
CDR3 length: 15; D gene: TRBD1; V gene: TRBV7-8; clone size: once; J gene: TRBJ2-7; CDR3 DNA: TGTGCCAGCAGCTTAAGGGACAGGGACATCCACGAGCAGTACTTC; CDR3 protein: CASSLRDRDIHEQYF
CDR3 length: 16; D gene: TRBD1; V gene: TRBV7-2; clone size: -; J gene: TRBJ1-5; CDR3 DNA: TGTGCCAGCAGCTTGTGGACAGGGATTAACAATCAGCCCCAGCATTTT; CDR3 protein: CASSLWTGINNQPQHF
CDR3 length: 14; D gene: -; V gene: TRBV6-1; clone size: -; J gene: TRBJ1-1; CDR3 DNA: TGTGCCAGCAGTGAGTTTCCGGGGAGCGCTGAAGCTTTCTTT; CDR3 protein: CASSEFPGSAEAFF
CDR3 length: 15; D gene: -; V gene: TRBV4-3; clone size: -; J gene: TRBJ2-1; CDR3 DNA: TGCGCCAGCAGCCAAGCCTGGCTTCCCTACAATGAGCAGTTCTTC; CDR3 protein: CASSQAWLPYNEQFF
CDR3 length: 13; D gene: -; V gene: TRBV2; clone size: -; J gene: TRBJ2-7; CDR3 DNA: TGTGCCAGCAGTTCGACTAGTACGGACGAGCAGTACTTC; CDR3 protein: CASSSTSTDEQYF
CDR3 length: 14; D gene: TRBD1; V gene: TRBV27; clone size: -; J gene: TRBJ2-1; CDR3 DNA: TGTGCCAGCAGTTCTTGGACAGGGGATTCTGAGCAGTTCTTC; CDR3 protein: CASSSWTGDSEQFF
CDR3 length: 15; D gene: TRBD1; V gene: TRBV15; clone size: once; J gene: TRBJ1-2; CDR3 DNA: TGTGCCACCAGCCCCCGGACAGGGGTCCGGTATGGCTACACCTTC; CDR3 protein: CATSPRTGVRYGYTF
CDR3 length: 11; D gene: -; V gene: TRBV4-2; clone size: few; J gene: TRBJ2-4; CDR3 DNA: TGTGCCAGCAGCACCGGAAACATTCAGTACTTC; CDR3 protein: CASSTGNIQYF